This T cell receptor (beta chain) was obtained from a study of neurological immune-mediated disorders. Specified time point: technical triplicate 3. TCRdb reprocessed the 5' RACE reads with MiXCR, giving one entry per CDR3 protein. This sample has under 45,000 distinct CDR3 sequences, with 20% to 25% found just once. V gave up 2 bases and J gave up 0 bases, with 8 bases separating them. The V gene's germline CDR1 is ENHRY and CDR2 SYGVKD. The CDR3 is made up of 15 amino acids. The sequence derives from a man aged 60-69 years with HTLV-1-associated myelopathy (HAM/TSP). Sequencing was done on a sample of PBMCs. V gene TRBV10-3 combines with J gene TRBJ2-1; D may be TRBD2 (6 bases). CDR3 sequence: CAISETGSSYNEQFF. DNA of the CDR3: TGTGCCATCAGTGAGACCGGGAGCTCCTACAATGAGCAGTTCTTC.